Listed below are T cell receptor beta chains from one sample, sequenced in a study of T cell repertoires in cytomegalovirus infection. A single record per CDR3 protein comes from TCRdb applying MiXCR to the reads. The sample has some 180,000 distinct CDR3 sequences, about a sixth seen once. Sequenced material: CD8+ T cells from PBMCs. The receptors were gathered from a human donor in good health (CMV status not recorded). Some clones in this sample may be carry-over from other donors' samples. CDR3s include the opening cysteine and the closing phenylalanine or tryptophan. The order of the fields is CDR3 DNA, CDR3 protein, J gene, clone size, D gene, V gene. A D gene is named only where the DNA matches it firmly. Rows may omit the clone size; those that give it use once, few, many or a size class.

CDR3 DNA: TGTGCCAGCAGCTCCAAACCGGGAGCGGGGGGCCCGGAGCAGTTCTTC
CDR3 protein: CASSSKPGAGGPEQFF
J gene: TRBJ2-1
clone size: many
D gene: TRBD2
V gene: TRBV7-2

CDR3 DNA: TGTGCCAGCAGGTACACGCGAGATAGCTACACCTTC
CDR3 protein: CASRYTRDSYTF
J gene: TRBJ1-2
clone size: NA
D gene: NA
V gene: TRBV2

CDR3 DNA: TGCGCCAGCAGTCAAATCCGGACAGGGGTTTGCAATGAGCAGTTCTTC
CDR3 protein: CASSQIRTGVCNEQFF
J gene: TRBJ2-1
clone size: NA
D gene: TRBD1
V gene: TRBV23-1

CDR3 DNA: TGCAGTGCAACGATTACAGGGGGTGGCTATGGCTACACCTTC
CDR3 protein: CSATITGGGYGYTF
J gene: TRBJ1-2
clone size: NA
D gene: TRBD1
V gene: TRBV20-1

CDR3 DNA: TGCAGTGCCTCCGAGGACAGGTTGAACACTGAAGCTTTCTTT
CDR3 protein: CSASEDRLNTEAFF
J gene: TRBJ1-1
clone size: few
D gene: TRBD1
V gene: TRBV20-1

CDR3 DNA: TGTGCCACCAGCAGAGATCTAGGGGTAGGTCAGCCCCAGCATTTT
CDR3 protein: CATSRDLGVGQPQHF
J gene: TRBJ1-5
clone size: NA
D gene: NA
V gene: TRBV15

CDR3 DNA: TGTGCCTGGAGTGTACTCATGAACACTGAAGCTTTCTTT
CDR3 protein: CAWSVLMNTEAFF
J gene: TRBJ1-1
clone size: NA
D gene: NA
V gene: TRBV30

CDR3 DNA: TGTGCCAGCAGTTTTTCTAATGAAAAACTGTTTTTT
CDR3 protein: CASSFSNEKLFF
J gene: TRBJ1-4
clone size: few
D gene: NA
V gene: TRBV12-3/TRBV12-4

CDR3 DNA: TGTGCCAGCACCCGACCGGAGTCAAACACTGAAGCTTTCTTT
CDR3 protein: CASTRPESNTEAFF
J gene: TRBJ1-1
clone size: NA
D gene: NA
V gene: TRBV7-4

CDR3 DNA: TGTGCCAGCAGCGTAGCAGCCAGGACTACCCCCTACGAGCAGTACTTC
CDR3 protein: CASSVAARTTPYEQYF
J gene: TRBJ2-7
clone size: NA
D gene: NA
V gene: TRBV9

CDR3 DNA: TGCGCCAGCAGCCAAGATGAGGGAGGGTATGGCTACACCTTC
CDR3 protein: CASSQDEGGYGYTF
J gene: TRBJ1-2
clone size: few
D gene: NA
V gene: TRBV4-1

CDR3 DNA: TGTGCCAGCAGCTTACGCCGTGGGGGGAAGGGTGTTCAGCCCCAGCATTTT
CDR3 protein: CASSLRRGGKGVQPQHF
J gene: TRBJ1-5
clone size: many
D gene: NA
V gene: TRBV7-2

CDR3 DNA: TGCGCCAGCAGCCAAGATGGGGGGGGGCAACCCCTCCACTTT
CDR3 protein: CASSQDGGGQPLHF
J gene: TRBJ1-6
clone size: once
D gene: NA
V gene: TRBV4-3

CDR3 DNA: TGCAGCGTTCCGAGGGGTCACCGGACTGAAGCTTTCTTT
CDR3 protein: CSVPRGHRTEAFF
J gene: TRBJ1-1
clone size: NA
D gene: NA
V gene: TRBV29-1

CDR3 DNA: TGTGCCAGCAGTTTCAGGACAGAAAGAATGTCTGGAAACACCATATATTTT
CDR3 protein: CASSFRTERMSGNTIYF
J gene: TRBJ1-3
clone size: few
D gene: NA
V gene: TRBV28